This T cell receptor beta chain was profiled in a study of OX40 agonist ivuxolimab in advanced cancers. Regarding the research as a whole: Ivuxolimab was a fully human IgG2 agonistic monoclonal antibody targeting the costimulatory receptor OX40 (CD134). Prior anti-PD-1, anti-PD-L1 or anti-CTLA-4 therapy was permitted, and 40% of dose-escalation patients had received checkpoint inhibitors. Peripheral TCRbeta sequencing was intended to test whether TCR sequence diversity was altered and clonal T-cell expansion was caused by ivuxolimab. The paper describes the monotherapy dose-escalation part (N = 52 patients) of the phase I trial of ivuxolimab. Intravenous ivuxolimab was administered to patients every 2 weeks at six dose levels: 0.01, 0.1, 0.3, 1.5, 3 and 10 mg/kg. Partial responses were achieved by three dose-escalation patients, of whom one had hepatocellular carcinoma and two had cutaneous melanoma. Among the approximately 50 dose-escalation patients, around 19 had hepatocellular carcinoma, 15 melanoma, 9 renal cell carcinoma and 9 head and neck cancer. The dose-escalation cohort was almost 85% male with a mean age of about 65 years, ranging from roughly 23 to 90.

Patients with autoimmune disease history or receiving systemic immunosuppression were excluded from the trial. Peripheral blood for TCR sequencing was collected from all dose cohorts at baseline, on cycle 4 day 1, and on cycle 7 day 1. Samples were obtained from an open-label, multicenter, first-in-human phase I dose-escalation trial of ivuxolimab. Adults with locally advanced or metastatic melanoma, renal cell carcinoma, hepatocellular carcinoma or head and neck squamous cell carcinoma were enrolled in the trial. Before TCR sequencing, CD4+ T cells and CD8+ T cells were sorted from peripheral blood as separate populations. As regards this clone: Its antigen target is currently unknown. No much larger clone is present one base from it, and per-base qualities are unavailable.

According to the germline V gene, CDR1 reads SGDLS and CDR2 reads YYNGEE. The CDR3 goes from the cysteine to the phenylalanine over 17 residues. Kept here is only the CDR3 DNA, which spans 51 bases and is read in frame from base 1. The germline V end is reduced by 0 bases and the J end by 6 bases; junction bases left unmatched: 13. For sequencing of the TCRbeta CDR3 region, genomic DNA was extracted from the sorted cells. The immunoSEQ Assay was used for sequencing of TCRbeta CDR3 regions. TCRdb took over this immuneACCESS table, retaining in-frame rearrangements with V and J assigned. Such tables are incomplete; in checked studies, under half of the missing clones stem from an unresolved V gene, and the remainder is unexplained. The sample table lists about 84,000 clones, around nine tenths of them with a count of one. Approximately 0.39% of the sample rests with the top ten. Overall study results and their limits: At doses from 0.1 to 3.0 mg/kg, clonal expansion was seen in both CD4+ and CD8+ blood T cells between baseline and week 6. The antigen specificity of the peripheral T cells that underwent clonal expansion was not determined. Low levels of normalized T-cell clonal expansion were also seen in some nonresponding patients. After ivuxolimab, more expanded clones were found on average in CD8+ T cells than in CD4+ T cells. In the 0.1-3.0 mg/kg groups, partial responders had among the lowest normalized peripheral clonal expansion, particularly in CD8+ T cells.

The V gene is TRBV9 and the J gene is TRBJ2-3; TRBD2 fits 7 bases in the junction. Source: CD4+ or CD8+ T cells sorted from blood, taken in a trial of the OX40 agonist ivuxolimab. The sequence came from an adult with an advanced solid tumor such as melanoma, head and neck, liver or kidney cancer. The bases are TGTGCCAGCAGCGTAGTTCCTCAGGGAGGGCCCTCGGATACGCAGTATTTT. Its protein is CASSVVPQGGPSDTQYF.